This T cell receptor beta chain is from a study of response to subunit inactivated influenza vaccine. J gave up 6 bases and V 5 bases, and 8 bases lay outside the gene matches. Germline CDR1 and CDR2: SGHRS and YFSETQ. The length of the CDR3 is 15 residues. Using its own MiXCR run on the RT-PCR reads, TCRdb lists one record per CDR3 protein. The data hold about 530,000 distinct CDR3 sequences, with about an eighth observed a single time. The sample was PBMCs from blood, taken 40 to 50 days after vaccination. The source of this sequence is a man aged 50 to 59 who received an inactivated influenza vaccine. The chain links TRBV5-1 to TRBJ2-1, with 10 bases lining up with TRBD1. Here the CDR3 reads CASRETGGRVNEQFF. The CDR3 bases are TGCGCCAGCAGAGAGACAGGGGGCAGGGTCAATGAGCAGTTCTTC.